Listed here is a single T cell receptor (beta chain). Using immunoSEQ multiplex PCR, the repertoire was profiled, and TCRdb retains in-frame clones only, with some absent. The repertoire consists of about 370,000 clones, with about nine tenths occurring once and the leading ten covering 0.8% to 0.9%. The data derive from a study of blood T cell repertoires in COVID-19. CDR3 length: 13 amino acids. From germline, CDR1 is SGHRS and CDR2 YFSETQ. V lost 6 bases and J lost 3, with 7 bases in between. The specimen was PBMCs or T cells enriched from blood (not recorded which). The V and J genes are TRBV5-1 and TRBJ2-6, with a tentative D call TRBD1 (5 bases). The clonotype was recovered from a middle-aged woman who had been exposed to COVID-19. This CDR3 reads CASKGNGANVLTF. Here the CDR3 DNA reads TGCGCCAGCAAGGGGAATGGGGCCAACGTCCTGACTTTC.